This T cell receptor (beta chain) derives from a study of cytomegalovirus exposure and HLA in healthy donors. Regarding the study as a whole: It was only CMV serostatus that was available as immune exposure information.

V lost 4 bases and J lost 4; bases outside the gene matches: 14. The CDR3 has 17 amino acids. Germline-derived CDR1 and CDR2 are SGHNT and YYREEE (reference sequence). Comments on this clone: The antigen remains undetermined.

PCR amplification relied on 60 Vbeta primers (plus 13 Jbeta primers). The data were produced by immunoSEQ multiplex PCR, yet TCRdb's version contains in-frame clones alone and is incomplete. The sample holds around 140,000 clones, 64% seen once. The chain employs TRBV5-4 and TRBJ2-5, with 9 bases that match TRBD2. Sequencing used PBMCs. This clonotype originated in a woman aged 40 to 50 in good health and CMV-seronegative. Here the CDR3 reads CASSRRGGPVGGETQYF. CDR3 coding DNA: TGTGCCAGCAGCCGGCGGGGGGGGCCGGTCGGGGGAGAGACCCAGTACTTC.